This TCR beta chain was recovered during a study of shared clonotypes between healthy human individuals. The CDR3 runs to 15 residues. In germline, CDR1 is MNHEY, CDR2 SMNVEV (reference sequence). V lost 2 bases, J lost 4 bases, and 11 bases lay in between. Terminally differentiated effector memory CD45RA+ cells were excluded by CCR7 positive selection of CD45RO-negative cells. The assay used deep level. Each sorted subset replicate got 200 ng genomic DNA, 25,000 to 35,000 genomes. The method was immunoSEQ multiplex PCR; TCRdb's version includes in-frame clones alone and lacks a portion of them. The sample records around 600,000 clones, roughly 98% being singletons. Study-wide results and limits: The genetic and exposure-history diversity represented was limited by few donors. The study generally estimated greater richness for naive than memory subsets.

Concerning this clone itself: What it recognizes is unknown.

The V call is TRBV27, the J call TRBJ2-2; weak D call: TRBD1 (5 bases). This receptor was obtained from a man aged 25-45 years in good health. Material: naive CD8+ T cells sorted from blood. The CDR3 loop is CASSLPDKSTGELFF. Written as DNA, the CDR3 is TGTGCCAGCAGTTTACCGGACAAAAGCACCGGGGAGCTGTTTTTT.